The 17 T cell receptor beta chains in this list originate from one sample, sequenced in a study of T cells in Graves' hyperthyroidism and ophthalmopathy. It was RNA transcripts that yielded the amplified TCR beta CDR3 regions. Using the HTBI primer set, a first-round RT-PCR was run on the TCR CDR3. TCRdb independently ran MiXCR on the multiplex PCR reads; one entry per CDR3 protein. The data show hundreds of thousands of distinct CDR3 sequences, about 14% seen once. The sample comprised blood. Receptors originate from a woman in her forties or fifties with Graves' ophthalmopathy.

In its sample, this clonotype was seen many times. The chain links TRBV12-3 or TRBV12-4 to TRBJ2-7; no clear D gene. This CDR3 region has 12 residues. Trimming took 4 bases from V and 0 from J, leaving 4 bases between them. CDR3 protein: CASSSTSYEQYF. CDR3 coding DNA: TGTGCCAGCAGTTCCACCTCCTACGAGCAGTACTTC.

The V and J genes are TRBV7-2 and TRBJ1-2, with D perhaps matching TRBD1 (5 bases). CDR1 is SGHTA and CDR2 is FQGNSA in the germline V gene. V lost 2 bases and J lost 0, with 13 bases in between. The CDR3 sequence is 16 residues long. The CDR3 DNA follows: TGTGCCAGCAGCTTACGTCGGGACCCCGCTAACTATGGCTACACCTTC. It yields the protein CASSLRRDPANYGYTF.

The chain combines TRBV5-1 with TRBJ1-6; TRBD1 aligns across 9 bases. V lost 4 bases and J lost 6; bases outside the gene matches: 5. The CDR3 has 15 residues. Germline lookup yields CDR1 SGHRS and CDR2 YFSETQ. CDR3 sequence: CASSPGTGPNSPLHF. Here the CDR3 DNA reads TGCGCCAGCAGCCCGGGGACAGGGCCTAATTCACCCCTCCACTTT.

The gene calls are TRBV11-2 and TRBJ2-1, with 13 bases fitting TRBD2. The germline CDR1 and CDR2 sequences are SGHAT and FQNNGV. The J segment lost 0 bases and the V segment lost 5 bases, leaving 13 bases of the junction unmatched. The CDR3 length is 20 residues. In nucleotides, the CDR3 is TGTGCCAGCAGCAGGACTAGCGGGAGAAAGGGGGCCAGCTCCTACAATGAGCAGTTCTTC. As protein: CASSRTSGRKGASSYNEQFF.

The chain couples TRBV7-9 to TRBJ1-1; 7 nucleotides line up with TRBD1. The CDR3 has 16 residues. Germline CDR1 reads SEHNR; CDR2 reads FQNEAQ (reference sequence). After removal of 4 bases from V and 3 bases from J, the junction contained 11 bases not matched to a gene. The CDR3 region has the DNA TGTGCCAGCAGCTCCCGACAGGGCCCTCTGGACACTGAAGCTTTCTTT. It translates to CASSSRQGPLDTEAFF.

This clonotype was recorded many times. The J gene is TRBJ2-5, the V gene TRBV6-2 or TRBV6-3, with TRBD1 identical over 7 bases. V lost 5 bases and J lost 2; bases outside the gene matches: 8. Germline CDR1 is MNHEY and CDR2 is SVGEGT. The CDR3 has 15 amino acids. Here the CDR3 DNA reads TGTGCCAGCAGTCTCCTCCGGGACAGACAAGAGACCCAGTACTTC. Amino acids: CASSLLRDRQETQYF.

The chain combines TRBV12-3 or TRBV12-4 with TRBJ2-6; 8 bases map to TRBD2. V lost 4 bases to trimming and J lost 1 base; unmatched junction nucleotides: 9. The CDR3 consists of 18 residues. CDR3 DNA sequence: TGTGCCAGCAGTTCTGGAGGCCCGGGGGGGTCTGGGGCCAACGTCCTGACTTTC. Translating gives CASSSGGPGGSGANVLTF.

Many counts were recorded for this clonotype. The chain couples TRBV11-2 to TRBJ2-7; 10 positions match TRBD2. The germline gives CDR1 SGHAT, CDR2 FQNNGV. The trim removed 2 bases at V and 6 bases at J, leaving 4 bases unmatched. This CDR3 is 14 amino acids long. CDR3 sequence reads: CASSLLAGASEQYF. DNA of the CDR3: TGTGCCAGCAGCTTACTAGCGGGAGCTTCCGAGCAGTACTTC.

In this sample, this clonotype turned up many times. The V and J genes are TRBV18 and TRBJ1-1, with no clear D. Germline CDR1 KGHSH, CDR2 LQKENI. V dropped 3 bases and J dropped 0 bases, with 8 bases sitting between them. The CDR3 runs 14 residues. CDR3 coding DNA: TGTGCCAGCTCACCGTTGGAGTTGAACACTGAAGCTTTCTTT. It translates to CASSPLELNTEAFF.

Turning to this clonotype: Given a much more abundant clone one base away, this may be a read error. This rearrangement joins TRBV18 to TRBJ1-1, with a weak D call TRBD1 (5 bases). CDR3 length: 16 amino acids. Trimming pared 5 bases from V and 6 bases from J, leaving 22 bases between. The V gene's germline CDR1 is KGHSH and CDR2 LQKENI. The CDR3 reads CASSTYRGSLVPEAFF. The CDR3 DNA reads as TGTGCCAGCTCAACTTACCGGGGCAGTTTAGTCCCTGAAGCTTTCTTT.

This clonotype occurred many times. The V gene is TRBV6-1, the J gene TRBJ1-1; TRBD1 aligns across 7 bases. V shed 5 bases, J shed 2 bases, and the junction held 11 bases outside the gene matches. CDR1 and CDR2 (germline): MNHNS, SASEGT. CDR3 size: 16 residues. The CDR3 nucleotides are TGTGCCAGCAGTTATGAGCCGGGACAGATAAACACTGAAGCTTTCTTT. Amino acids: CASSYEPGQINTEAFF.

This chain links TRBV20-1 with TRBJ1-5, with 9 bases that match TRBD1. The CDR3 contains 15 residues. With V trimmed by 4 bases and J by 2 bases, 6 bases remained unmatched. Germline V gene data show CDR1 as DFQATT and CDR2 as SNEGSKA (reference sequence). The CDR3 sequence is CSATLTGGGNQPQHF. In DNA form, the CDR3 reads TGCAGTGCTACCTTGACAGGGGGTGGCAATCAGCCCCAGCATTTT.

This clonotype was detected many times. V usage is TRBV27 and J usage is TRBJ1-2, with TRBD1 identical over 7 bases. CDR1 and CDR2 (germline): MNHEY, SMNVEV (reference sequence). The CDR3 covers 15 residues. V lost 3 bases, J lost 4 bases, and 8 bases stayed unmatched. CDR3 protein: CASSFQVGQAYGYTF. CDR3 nucleotide sequence: TGTGCCAGCAGTTTTCAAGTCGGACAGGCCTATGGCTACACCTTC.

The chain links TRBV7-8 to TRBJ2-1; 14 bases align to TRBD2. Germline assignment: CDR1 SGHVS and CDR2 FQNEAQ. There are 16 residues in the CDR3. Losses at the gene ends were 8 bases for V and 8 bases for J; bases not matched to a gene: 11. The CDR3 region is CASAGGTSGSFYEQFF. In DNA, the CDR3 is TGTGCCAGCGCGGGGGGGACTAGCGGGAGTTTCTATGAGCAGTTCTTC.

The chain carries TRBV20-1 and TRBJ1-6, with D unclear. The length of the CDR3 is 17 residues. CDR1 is DFQATT, CDR2 SNEGSKA, per germline (reference sequence). Trimming removed 1 base from V and 7 bases from J, with 20 bases in between. CDR3 sequence (DNA): TGCAGTGCTAGAGTTTGGGGTTCCGAGGGTGGCAATTCACCCCTCCACTTT. This gives the protein CSARVWGSEGGNSPLHF.

In its sample, this clonotype was seen a few times. This sequence joins TRBV12-3 or TRBV12-4 and TRBJ2-1, with D possibly being TRBD2 (5 bases). Trimming removed 8 bases from V and 10 bases from J, with 30 bases in between. The CDR3 loop spans 17 amino acids. The CDR3 region has the DNA TGTGCCAGCGGAGGCGACGAATGGATAGTCCCCTCAAGAGAGCAGTTCTTC. Protein product: CASGGDEWIVPSREQFF.

In its sample, this clonotype was seen many times. The chain employs TRBV11-2 and TRBJ1-6; D is uncertain. Trimming took off 1 base at V and 4 bases at J, with 8 bases between the two ends. Looked up from germline, CDR1 is SGHAT and CDR2 is FQNNGV. This CDR3 is 15 amino acids long. The CDR3 sequence: CASSLAAVYNSPLHF. The CDR3 DNA follows: TGTGCCAGCAGCTTAGCGGCAGTTTATAATTCACCCCTCCACTTT. Combining the CDR3 with reference TRBV11-2 and TRBJ1-6 gives the whole variable domain EAGVAQSPRYKIIEKRQSVAFWCNPISGHATLYWYQQILGQGPKLLIQFQNNGVVDDSQLPKDRFSAERLKGVDSTLKIQPAKLEDSAVYLCASSLAAVYNSPLHFGNGTRLTVT.